The clone carrying this TCR beta chain was seen just once. Its antigen remains unknown. Cultured CD4+ T cell DNA was sequenced using the Oncomine TCR Beta short-read assay. The authors extracted genomic DNA from cultured CD4+ T cells. One entry per CDR3 protein results from TCRdb running MiXCR on the PCR reads. Among over 15,000 distinct CDR3 sequences, approximately 31% were seen once, and the ten largest hold about 15%. The treatment denotes: roughly 10-day PBMC culture with coronavirus spike peptide pools or control peptides (ViraFEST assay). TCRs were sequenced by ViraFEST after antigen-specific T cells had been expanded with peptide pools. These data are taken from a study of vaccination and CD4 T cells after COVID-19. CDR3 length: 13 residues. Germline assignment: CDR1 SGHNT and CDR2 YENEEA. V was shortened by 5 bases and J by 7 bases, with 14 bases between the two germline ends. Findings and caveats of the study: Within convalescent individuals, 304 out of 307 vaccine-specific clones proved to be spike mono-reactive.

The TCR comes from a human donor with COVID-19. The specimen was cultured CD4+ T cells from blood. This chain connects TRBV11-3 to TRBJ2-5; D perhaps matches TRBD2 (5 bases). The CDR3: CASSPPGWGTQYF. Here the CDR3 DNA reads TGTGCCAGCAGCCCTCCGGGGTGGGGGACCCAGTACTTC.